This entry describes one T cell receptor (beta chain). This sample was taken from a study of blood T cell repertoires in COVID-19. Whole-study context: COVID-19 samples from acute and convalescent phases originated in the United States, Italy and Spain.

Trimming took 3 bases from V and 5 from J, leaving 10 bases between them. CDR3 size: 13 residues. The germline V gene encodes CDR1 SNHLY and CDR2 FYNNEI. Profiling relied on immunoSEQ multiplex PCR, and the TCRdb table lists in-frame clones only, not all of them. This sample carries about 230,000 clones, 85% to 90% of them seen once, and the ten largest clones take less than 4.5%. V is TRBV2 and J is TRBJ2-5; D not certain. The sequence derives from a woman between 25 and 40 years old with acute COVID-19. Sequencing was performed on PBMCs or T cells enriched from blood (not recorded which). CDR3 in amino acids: CASSEANWETQYF. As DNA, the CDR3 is TGTGCCAGCAGTGAGGCCAATTGGGAGACCCAGTACTTC.